The entry that follows covers one T cell receptor (beta chain) sequence. V lost 0 bases to trimming and J lost 1 base, with 9 bases between them. The CDR3 extends over 16 amino acids. Germline CDR1 reads LGHDT; CDR2 reads YNNKEL (reference sequence). The sample originates from a study of blood T cell repertoires in COVID-19. For the study at large: Sites across the United States, Italy and Spain contributed samples from acute and convalescent COVID-19.

Assay: immunoSEQ multiplex PCR; the TCRdb copy retains only in-frame clones and omits some. Among roughly 61,000 clones, 75% to 95% were seen once, and the ten largest hold approximately 2.1%. The sample was peripheral blood. This TCR came from a man aged 60-69 years with acute or convalescent COVID-19. The chain joins TRBV3-1 (or the pseudogene TRBV3-2) to TRBJ2-2; the D is unclear. CDR3 coding DNA: TGTGCCAGCAGCCAAGATAACTATCTGAACACCGGGGAGCTGTTTTTT. It encodes CASSQDNYLNTGELFF.